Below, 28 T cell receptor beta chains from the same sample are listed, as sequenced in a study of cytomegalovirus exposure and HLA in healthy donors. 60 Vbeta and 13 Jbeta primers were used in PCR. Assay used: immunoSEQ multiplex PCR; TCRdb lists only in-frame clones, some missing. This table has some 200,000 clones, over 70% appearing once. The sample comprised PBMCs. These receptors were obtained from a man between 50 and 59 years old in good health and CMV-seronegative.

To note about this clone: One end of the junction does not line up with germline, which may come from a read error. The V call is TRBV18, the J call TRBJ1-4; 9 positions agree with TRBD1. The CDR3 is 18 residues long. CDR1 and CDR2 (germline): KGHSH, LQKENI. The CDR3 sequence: CASPPPGTGRMTDEKLFF. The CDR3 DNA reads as TGTGCCAGCCCACCACCCGGGACAGGGAGGATGACGGATGAAAAACTGTTTTTT.

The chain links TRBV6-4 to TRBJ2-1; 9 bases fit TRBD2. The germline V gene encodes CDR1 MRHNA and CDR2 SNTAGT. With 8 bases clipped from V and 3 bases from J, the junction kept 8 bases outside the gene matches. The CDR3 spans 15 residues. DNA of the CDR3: TGTGCCAGCTCCGTAGCGGGGGACAACTACAATGAGCAGTTCTTC. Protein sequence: CASSVAGDNYNEQFF.

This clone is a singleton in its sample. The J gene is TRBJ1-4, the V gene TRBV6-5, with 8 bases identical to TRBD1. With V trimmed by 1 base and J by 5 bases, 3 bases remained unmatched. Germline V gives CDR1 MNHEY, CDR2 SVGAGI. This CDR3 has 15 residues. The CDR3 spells CASSYFTGGNEKLFF. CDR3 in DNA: TGTGCCAGCAGTTACTTTACAGGGGGAAATGAAAAACTGTTTTTT.

The CDR3 is CASSPRAGRYGYTF. For the CDR3, the DNA is TGTGCCAGCAGCCCCCGGGCGGGACGATATGGCTACACCTTC. The V call is TRBV6-6, the J call TRBJ1-2; tentatively, D is TRBD1 (5 bases). The V end was cut by 6 bases, the J end by 5 bases, with 16 bases between. In germline, CDR1 is MNHNY, CDR2 SVGAGI (reference sequence). The CDR3 extends over 14 amino acids.

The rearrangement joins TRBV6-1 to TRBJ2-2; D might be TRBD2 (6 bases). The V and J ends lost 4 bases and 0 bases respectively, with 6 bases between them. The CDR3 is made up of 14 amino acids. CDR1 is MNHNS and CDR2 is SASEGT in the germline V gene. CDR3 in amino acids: CASSAGANTGELFF. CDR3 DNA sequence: TGTGCCAGCAGTGCGGGGGCGAACACCGGGGAGCTGTTTTTT.

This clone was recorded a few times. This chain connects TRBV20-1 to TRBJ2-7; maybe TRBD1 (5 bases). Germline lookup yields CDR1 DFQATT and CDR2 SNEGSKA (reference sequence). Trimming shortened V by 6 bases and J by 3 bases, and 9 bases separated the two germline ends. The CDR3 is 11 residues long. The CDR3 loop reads CSAGRDYEQYF. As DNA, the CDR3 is TGCAGTGCAGGCAGGGACTACGAGCAGTACTTC.

DNA of the CDR3: TGTGCCAGCAGTGAAATGGCAGGGACTGAAGCTTTCTTT. Amino acids: CASSEMAGTEAFF. V usage is TRBV6-1 and J usage is TRBJ1-1, with D possibly matching TRBD1 (5 bases). Looked up from germline, CDR1 is MNHNS and CDR2 is SASEGT. With 2 bases removed from V and 5 bases from J, the gap between germline ends came to 9 bases. CDR3 length equals 13 residues.

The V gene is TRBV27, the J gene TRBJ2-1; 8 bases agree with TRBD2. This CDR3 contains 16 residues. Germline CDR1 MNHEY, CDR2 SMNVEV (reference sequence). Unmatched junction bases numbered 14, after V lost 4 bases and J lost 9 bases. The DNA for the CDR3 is TGTGCCAGCAGTTCCGTCCCGGGCGGGACTAGTTTTGAGCAGTTCTTC. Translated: CASSSVPGGTSFEQFF.

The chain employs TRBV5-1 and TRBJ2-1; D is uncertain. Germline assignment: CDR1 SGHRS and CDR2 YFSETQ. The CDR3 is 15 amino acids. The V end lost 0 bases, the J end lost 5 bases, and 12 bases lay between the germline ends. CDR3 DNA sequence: TGCGCCAGCAGCTTGGTTCCTGCTCCTAACAATGAGCAGTTCTTC. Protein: CASSLVPAPNNEQFF.

The CDR3 region has the DNA TGTGCCAGCAGCTCACAGGGGAAGCGGCAAGAGACCCAGTACTTC. It translates to CASSSQGKRQETQYF. V is TRBV11-2 and J is TRBJ2-5, with 7 bases lining up with TRBD1. Germline V gene sequence: CDR1 SGHAT, CDR2 FQNNGV. After removal of 4 bases from V and 2 bases from J, the junction contained 7 bases not matched to a gene. The CDR3 runs 15 residues.

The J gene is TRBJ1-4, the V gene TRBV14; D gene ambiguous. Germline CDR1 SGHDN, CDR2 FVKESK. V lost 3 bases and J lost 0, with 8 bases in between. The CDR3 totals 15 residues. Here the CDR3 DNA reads TGTGCCAGCAGCCATACAGCCGCAACTAATGAAAAACTGTTTTTT. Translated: CASSHTAATNEKLFF. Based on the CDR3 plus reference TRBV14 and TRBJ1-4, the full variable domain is EAGVTQFPSHSVIEKGQTVTLRCDPISGHDNLYWYRRVMGKEIKFLLHFVKESKQDESGMPNNRFLAERTGGTYSTLKVQPAELEDSGVYFCASSHTAATNEKLFFGSGTQLSVL.

CDR3 region: CASSFARGFTDTQYF. The DNA of the CDR3 is TGTGCCAGCAGTTTCGCGCGGGGATTCACAGATACGCAGTATTTT. V is TRBV27 and J is TRBJ2-3; possibly TRBD2 for D (6 bases). Germline lookup yields CDR1 MNHEY and CDR2 SMNVEV (reference sequence). Trimming removed 3 bases at V and 2 bases at J, with 12 bases between. The CDR3 is made up of 15 amino acids.

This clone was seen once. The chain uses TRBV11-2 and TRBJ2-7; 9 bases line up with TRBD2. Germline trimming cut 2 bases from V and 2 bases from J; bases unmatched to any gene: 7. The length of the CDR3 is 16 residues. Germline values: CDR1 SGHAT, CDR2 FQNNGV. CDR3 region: CASSLSPSGETYEQYF. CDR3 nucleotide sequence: TGTGCCAGCAGCTTATCACCTAGCGGGGAGACCTACGAGCAGTACTTC.

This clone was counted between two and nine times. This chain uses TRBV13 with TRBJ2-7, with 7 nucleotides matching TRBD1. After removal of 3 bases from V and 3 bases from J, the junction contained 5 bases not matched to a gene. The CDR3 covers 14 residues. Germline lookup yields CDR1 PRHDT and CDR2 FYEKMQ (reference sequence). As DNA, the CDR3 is TGTGCCAGCAGCTTCCCCGGGACAGTCTACGAGCAGTACTTC. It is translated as CASSFPGTVYEQYF.

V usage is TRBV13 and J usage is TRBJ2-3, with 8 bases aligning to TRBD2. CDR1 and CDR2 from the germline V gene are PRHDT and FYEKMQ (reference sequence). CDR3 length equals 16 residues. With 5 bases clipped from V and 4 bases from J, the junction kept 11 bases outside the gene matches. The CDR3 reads CASSHLGLGVPDTQYF. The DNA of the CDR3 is TGTGCCAGCAGCCACCTGGGACTAGGGGTCCCAGATACGCAGTATTTT.

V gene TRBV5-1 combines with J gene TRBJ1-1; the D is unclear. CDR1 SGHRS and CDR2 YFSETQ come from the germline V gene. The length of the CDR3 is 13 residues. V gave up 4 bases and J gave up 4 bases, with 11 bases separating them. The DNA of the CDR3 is TGCGCCAGCAGCGTCTCAGGAGGCACTGAAGCTTTCTTT. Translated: CASSVSGGTEAFF.

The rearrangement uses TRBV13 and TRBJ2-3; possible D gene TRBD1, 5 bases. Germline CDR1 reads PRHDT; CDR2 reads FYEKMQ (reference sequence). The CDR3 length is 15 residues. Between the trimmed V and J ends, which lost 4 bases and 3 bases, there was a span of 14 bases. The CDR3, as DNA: TGTGCCAGCAGCTCCAGGGAAAGCCATACAGATACGCAGTATTTT. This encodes CASSSRESHTDTQYF. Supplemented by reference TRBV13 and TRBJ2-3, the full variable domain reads AAGVIQSPRHLIKEKRETATLKCYPIPRHDTVYWYQQGPGQDPQFLISFYEKMQSDKGSIPDRFSAQQFSDYHSELNMSSLELGDSALYFCASSSRESHTDTQYFGPGTRLTVL.

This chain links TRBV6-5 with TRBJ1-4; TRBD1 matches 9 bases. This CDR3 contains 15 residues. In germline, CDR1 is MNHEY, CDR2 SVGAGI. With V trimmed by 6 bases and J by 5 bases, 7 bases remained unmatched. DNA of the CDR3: TGTGCCAGCAGCCCCGGACAGGGGATGAATGAAAAACTGTTTTTT. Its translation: CASSPGQGMNEKLFF.

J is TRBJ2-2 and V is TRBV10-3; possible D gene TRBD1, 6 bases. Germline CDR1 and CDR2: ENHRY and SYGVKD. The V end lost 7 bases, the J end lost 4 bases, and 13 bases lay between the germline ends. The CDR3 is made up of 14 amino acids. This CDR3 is CAITGQLGTGELFF. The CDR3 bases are TGTGCCATCACCGGACAGCTTGGCACCGGGGAGCTGTTTTTT.

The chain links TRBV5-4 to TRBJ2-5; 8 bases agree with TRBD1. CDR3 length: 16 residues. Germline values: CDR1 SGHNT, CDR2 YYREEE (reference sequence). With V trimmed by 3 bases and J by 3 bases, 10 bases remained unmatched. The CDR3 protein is CASSSPPRTGKETQYF. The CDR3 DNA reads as TGTGCCAGCAGCTCACCCCCCCGGACAGGGAAAGAGACCCAGTACTTC.

The CDR3 here is CASSARGTGVESYTF. The CDR3 DNA follows: TGTGCCAGCAGCGCGCGAGGGACAGGGGTAGAGAGCTACACCTTC. The rearrangement links TRBV7-2 to TRBJ1-2, with TRBD1 matching over 10 bases. The CDR3 consists of 15 residues. The V gene end was trimmed by 5 bases and the J gene end by 9 bases; junction bases not matched to a gene: 12. Germline-derived CDR1 and CDR2 are SGHTA and FQGNSA.

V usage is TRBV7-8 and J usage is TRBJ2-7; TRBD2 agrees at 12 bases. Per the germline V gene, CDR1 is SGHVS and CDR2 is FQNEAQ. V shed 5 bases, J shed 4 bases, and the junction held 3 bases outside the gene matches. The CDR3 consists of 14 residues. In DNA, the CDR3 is TGTGCCAGCAGCCCTAGCGGGGGGGCGTACGAGCAGTACTTC. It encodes CASSPSGGAYEQYF.

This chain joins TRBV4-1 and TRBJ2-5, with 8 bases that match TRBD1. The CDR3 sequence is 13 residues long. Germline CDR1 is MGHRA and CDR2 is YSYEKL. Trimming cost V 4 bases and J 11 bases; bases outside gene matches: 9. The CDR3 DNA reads TGCGCCAGCAGCCGGGGGACAGGAGGTGAGCAGTACTTC. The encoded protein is CASSRGTGGEQYF.

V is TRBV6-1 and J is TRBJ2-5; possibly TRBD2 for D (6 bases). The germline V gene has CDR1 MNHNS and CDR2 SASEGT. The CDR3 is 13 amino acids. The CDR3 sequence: CVSGRQKGETQYF. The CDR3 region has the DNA TGTGTCTCCGGGAGACAGAAGGGGGAGACCCAGTACTTC.

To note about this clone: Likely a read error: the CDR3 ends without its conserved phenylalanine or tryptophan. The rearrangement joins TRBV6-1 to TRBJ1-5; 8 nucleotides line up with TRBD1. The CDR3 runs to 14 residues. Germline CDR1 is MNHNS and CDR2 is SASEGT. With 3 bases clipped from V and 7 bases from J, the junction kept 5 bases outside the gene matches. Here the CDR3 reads CASSDDRGWQPQHS. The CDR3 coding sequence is TGTGCCAGCAGTGACGACAGGGGATGGCAGCCCCAGCATTCT.

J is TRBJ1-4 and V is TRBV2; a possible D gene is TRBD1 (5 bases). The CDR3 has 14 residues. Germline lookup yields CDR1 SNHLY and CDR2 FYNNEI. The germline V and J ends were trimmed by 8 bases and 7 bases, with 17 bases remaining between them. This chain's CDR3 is CASAYRIGGEKLFF. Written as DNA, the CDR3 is TGTGCCAGCGCATACCGGATCGGGGGTGAAAAACTGTTTTTT.

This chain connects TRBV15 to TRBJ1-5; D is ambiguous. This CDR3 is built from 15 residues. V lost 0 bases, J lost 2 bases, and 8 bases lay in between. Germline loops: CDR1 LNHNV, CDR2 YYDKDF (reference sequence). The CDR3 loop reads CATSRDRQGNQPQHF. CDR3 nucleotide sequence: TGTGCCACCAGCAGAGATCGTCAGGGCAATCAGCCCCAGCATTTT.

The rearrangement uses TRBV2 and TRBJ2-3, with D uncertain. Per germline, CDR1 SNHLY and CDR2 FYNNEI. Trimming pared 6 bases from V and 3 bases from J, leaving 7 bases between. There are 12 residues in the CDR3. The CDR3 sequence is CASSEVTDTQYF. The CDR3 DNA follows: TGTGCCAGCAGCGAGGTAACAGATACGCAGTATTTT.